This TCR beta chain was documented in a study of persistence of HIV-infected CD4 T cells (dated by TCRdb to the early 2020s). Some background on the complete study: Suppressive ART had been received by participants for a median of roughly eight years. The TCR cluster analysis across participants included eight or nine participants for CMV and 6 or 7 participants for Gag. The study isolated CMV- and HIV-1 Gag-responding CD4+ T cells from ART-treated individuals to examine antigen-driven clonal expansion of HIV-1-infected cells. Peripheral blood samples of up to 180 mL were collected at multiple time points, except for a couple of participants, who underwent leukapheresis at a single time point. The clonality of all cells in each sorted population was measured by TCRbeta sequencing, and the clonality of infected cells was measured by proviral sequencing.

Results the study describes overall, beyond this receptor: Antigen-responding cells were enriched for expanded CDR3beta sequences that were degenerate, which suggests that CD4+ responses to CMV and Gag underwent convergent selection. Bulk TCR analyses could not be limited to the rare CMV-responding cells that actually contained HIV-1 proviruses. Significantly lower TCRbeta richness was observed in CMV- and Gag-responding cells than in anti-CD3/anti-CD28-responding cells, and higher oligoclonality was observed in CMV-responding cells than in CD3/CD28-stimulated and Gag-responding cells. A correlation was observed between TCR oligoclonality and proviral oligoclonality within the same sorted populations. Few individuals were included in the study, and only a limited range of antigens was tested.

From cysteine to phenylalanine, the CDR3 is 13 amino acids long. The retained sequence is limited to the CDR3, 39 bases, with the frame set at the first base. Sequences SQVTM (CDR1) and ANQGSEA (CDR2) are obtained from the germline V gene. Relative to germline, V is 5 bases shorter and J is 1 base shorter, with 10 bases between their ends. As for this clone: Its cognate antigen has yet to be identified. No much larger clone is present one base from it, and per-base qualities are unavailable.

The immunoSEQ hsTCRB assay version 4, run in survey mode, was used to sequence TCRbeta repertoires from genomic DNA. Genomic DNA was diluted to roughly 9.5 ng/uL, using up to 1 ug per sample for TCRbeta sequencing. The paper's processing steps were these. TCRbeta data analysis was done in ImmunoSeq Analyzer 3.0, and diversity was calculated on productive nucleotide rearrangements. Using the Immunarch R package, lower-bound TCR diversity was estimated with the improved Chao index and clonality was estimated with the Gini coefficient. Different nucleotide rearrangements encoding the same CDR3beta amino acid sequence were treated as distinct clonotypes. Differential abundance analysis identified TCRbeta sequences significantly enriched in antigen-responding cells relative to anti-CD3/anti-CD28-activated cells. GLIPH2 clustered TCRs by predicted peptide-MHC specificity, both within individual participants and across merged participant data sets. This is the immuneACCESS table as TCRdb keeps it, with only in-frame sequences that have V and J called. A part of the clones is gone; compared with another copy, unresolved V genes explain less than half, and the rest is unexplained. The D gene and trimming were derived from the DNA, and the V and J assignments and clone size from that table. Counted in this sample were approximately 20,000 clones; 65% of them appeared once. The top ten clones comprise around 1.8% of the sample.

The treatment or condition label, as the study defines it: suppressive antiretroviral therapy. Cells were stimulated with a pool of overlapping HIV-1 Gag 15-mer peptides at about 0.96 ug per peptide per mL. Sorting of responding CD4+ T cells was based on upregulation of both CD40 ligand and CD69. Participants were HIV-1-infected adults who started suppressive ART during chronic infection. Participants had undetectable plasma HIV-1 RNA below 50 copies/mL for at least 4 years. To be included, a participant needed positive CMV serology and a CD4+ T cell count above 400 cells/uL. Before stimulation, PBMCs were isolated using density centrifugation and depleted of CD8+ T cells. CD8-depleted PBMCs were stimulated for 18 hours with anti-CD28/CD49d costimulation, CD40-blocking antibody and enfuvirtide to prevent new infections. Cell sorting was done on a Beckman Coulter MoFlo Legacy or XDP sorter, and dead cells were excluded with propidium iodide. The QIAamp DNA Mini Kit was used for genomic DNA extraction from samples above one million cells, and the Quick-DNA Microprep Kit was used otherwise.

Sequencing was performed on CD4+ T cells sorted from PBMCs after roughly 17-hour stimulation, taken from a patient who received antiretroviral therapy. What this sample's cell subset or site label stands for: CD40L+CD69+ CD4 T cells responding to HIV-1 Gag peptides. The chain uses TRBV29-1 and TRBJ2-3; matching of 6 bases hints at TRBD1 as the D gene. This receptor was taken from an adult woman with HIV who was CMV-seropositive. The CDR3 here reads CSVNSGGTDTQYF. The DNA reads TGCAGCGTTAACTCAGGGGGCACAGATACGCAGTATTTT.